Presented here are 4 T cell receptor beta chains from one specimen sequenced in a study of cytomegalovirus exposure and HLA in healthy donors. Vbeta (60) and Jbeta (13) primers were used in the PCR. Sequencing used immunoSEQ multiplex PCR; TCRdb keeps in-frame clones, though not all of them. The sample spans about 200,000 clones; the ten largest clones claim around 1.1%. The specimen was PBMCs. All receptors derive from a girl aged 2-10 years in good health and CMV-seropositive.

The rearrangement joins TRBV27 to TRBJ2-1; unclear D gene. Germline V CDR1 and CDR2: MNHEY, SMNVEV (reference sequence). Trimming cost V 3 bases and J 6 bases, with 3 bases left between them. The CDR3 consists of 11 residues. CDR3 coding DNA: TGTGCCAGCAGTTTCGGCAATGAGCAGTTCTTC. It codes for CASSFGNEQFF.

The genes are TRBV30 and TRBJ2-3; 7 bases map to TRBD1. Germline V gene sequence: CDR1 GTSNPN, CDR2 SVGIG (reference sequence). With 7 bases clipped from V and 1 base from J, the junction kept 5 bases outside the gene matches. This CDR3 contains 13 residues. The CDR3 here is CAYRQGGTDTQYF. DNA of the CDR3: TGTGCCTATCGACAGGGTGGCACAGATACGCAGTATTTT. Variable domain in full (rest from reference TRBV30 and TRBJ2-3): SQTIHQWPATLVQPVGSPLSLECTVEGTSNPNLYWYRQAAGRGLQLLFYSVGIGQISSEVPQNLSASRPQDRQFILSSKKLLLSDSGFYLCAYRQGGTDTQYFGPGTRLTVL.

The gene calls are TRBV5-1 and TRBJ2-7; D not certain. CDR3 length equals 11 residues. Trimming took off 6 bases at V and 3 bases at J, with 7 bases between the two ends. In germline, CDR1 is SGHRS, CDR2 YFSETQ. For the CDR3, the DNA is TGCGCCAGCACAGGCCTCTACGAGCAGTACTTC. This sequence encodes CASTGLYEQYF.

This chain uses TRBV10-3 with TRBJ2-7; 7 nucleotides match TRBD1. Germline trimming cut 8 bases from V and 3 bases from J; bases unmatched to any gene: 4. Per germline, CDR1 ENHRY and CDR2 SYGVKD. CDR3 length: 12 amino acids. The CDR3 sequence is CAIRDSFYEQYF. The CDR3 nucleotides are TGTGCCATCCGGGACAGTTTCTACGAGCAGTACTTC.